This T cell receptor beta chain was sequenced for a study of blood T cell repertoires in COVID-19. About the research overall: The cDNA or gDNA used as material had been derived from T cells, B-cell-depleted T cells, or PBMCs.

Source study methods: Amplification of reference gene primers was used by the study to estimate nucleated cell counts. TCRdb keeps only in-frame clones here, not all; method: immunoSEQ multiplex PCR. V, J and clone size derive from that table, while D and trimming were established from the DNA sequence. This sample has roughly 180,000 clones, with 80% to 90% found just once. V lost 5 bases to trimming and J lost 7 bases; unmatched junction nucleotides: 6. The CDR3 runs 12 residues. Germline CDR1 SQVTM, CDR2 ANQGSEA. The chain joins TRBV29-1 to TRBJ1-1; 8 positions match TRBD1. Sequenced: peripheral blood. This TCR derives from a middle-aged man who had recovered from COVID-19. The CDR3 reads CSVTGGGSEAFF. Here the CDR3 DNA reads TGCAGCGTTACAGGGGGTGGGAGTGAAGCTTTCTTT.